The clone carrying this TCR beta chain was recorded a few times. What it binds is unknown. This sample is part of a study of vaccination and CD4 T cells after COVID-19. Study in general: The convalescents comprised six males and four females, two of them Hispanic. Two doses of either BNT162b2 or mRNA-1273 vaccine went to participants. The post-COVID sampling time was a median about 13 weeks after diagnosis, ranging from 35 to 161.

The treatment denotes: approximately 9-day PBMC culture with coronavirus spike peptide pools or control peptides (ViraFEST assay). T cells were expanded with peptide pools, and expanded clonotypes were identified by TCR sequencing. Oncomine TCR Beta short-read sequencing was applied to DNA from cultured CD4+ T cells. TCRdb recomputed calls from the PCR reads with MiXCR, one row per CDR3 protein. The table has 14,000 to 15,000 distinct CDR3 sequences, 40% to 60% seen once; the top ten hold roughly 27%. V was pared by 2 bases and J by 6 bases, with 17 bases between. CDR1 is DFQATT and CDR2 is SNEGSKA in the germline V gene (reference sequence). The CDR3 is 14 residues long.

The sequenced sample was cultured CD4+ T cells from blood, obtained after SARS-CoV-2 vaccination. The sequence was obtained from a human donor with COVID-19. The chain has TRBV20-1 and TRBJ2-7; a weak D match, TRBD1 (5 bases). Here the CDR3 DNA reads TGCAGTGCTAGACCGAATAGCAGGGTTTCCGAGCAGTACTTC. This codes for CSARPNSRVSEQYF.